This T cell receptor beta chain stems from a study of blood T cell repertoires in COVID-19. Study-wide context: COVID-19 samples, acute and convalescent, were from the United States, Italy and Spain. From T cells, B-cell-depleted T cells, or PBMCs came the material, which was cDNA or gDNA.

Losses at the gene ends were 1 base for V and 0 bases for J; bases not matched to a gene: 8. The CDR3 sequence is 17 residues long. Germline V gene sequence: CDR1 SGHRS, CDR2 YFSETQ. In the authors' methods: Scientists estimated how many nucleated cells there were by amplifying reference gene primers. Libraries were prepared by immunoSEQ multiplex PCR; TCRdb keeps only in-frame clonotypes and omits some of them. For V, J and clone size, that table is used; D and trimming come from the DNA. The table shows about 88,000 clones, with 87% occurring only once. The V gene is TRBV5-1, the J gene TRBJ1-1, with TRBD1 matching 8 bases. Sequencing input: peripheral blood. The receptor was derived from a male donor with acute or convalescent COVID-19. DNA for the CDR3: TGCGCCAGCAGCTTGAGCCAGGGGGCGGGTATGAACACTGAAGCTTTCTTT. Translated: CASSLSQGAGMNTEAFF.